This record concerns one TCR beta chain sequence. Its target is not known. The sample originates from a study of cytomegalovirus exposure and HLA in healthy donors. Study context: Falling in the Caucasian-associated ancestry cluster were less than 85% of a few hundred genotyped donors.

The CDR3 runs 15 residues. CDR1 is SGHRS and CDR2 is YFSETQ in the germline V gene. With 1 base clipped from V and 2 bases from J, the junction kept 2 bases outside the gene matches. Study findings and constraints: Clonal expansion, a later analysis showed, was greater in HLA-associated TCR beta chains than in equally common others. TCR sequences were mostly rare, though some public TCRs occurred in many donors. It was reportedly the case that the classifier diagnosed cytomegalovirus status with high specificity and sensitivity.

Researchers ran the PCR with 60 Vbeta and 13 Jbeta primers. Using immunoSEQ multiplex PCR, the repertoire was profiled, and TCRdb retains in-frame clones only, with some absent. Altogether some 100,000 clones are present, 74% being singletons, with the ten largest covering just over 2%. This receptor was obtained from a human donor in good health. The chain joins TRBV5-1 to TRBJ2-7, with 11 bases fitting TRBD1. The material sequenced was PBMCs. The DNA of the CDR3 is TGCGCCAGCAGCTTGCGGACAGGGGGCACCTACGAGCAGTACTTC. This codes for CASSLRTGGTYEQYF.